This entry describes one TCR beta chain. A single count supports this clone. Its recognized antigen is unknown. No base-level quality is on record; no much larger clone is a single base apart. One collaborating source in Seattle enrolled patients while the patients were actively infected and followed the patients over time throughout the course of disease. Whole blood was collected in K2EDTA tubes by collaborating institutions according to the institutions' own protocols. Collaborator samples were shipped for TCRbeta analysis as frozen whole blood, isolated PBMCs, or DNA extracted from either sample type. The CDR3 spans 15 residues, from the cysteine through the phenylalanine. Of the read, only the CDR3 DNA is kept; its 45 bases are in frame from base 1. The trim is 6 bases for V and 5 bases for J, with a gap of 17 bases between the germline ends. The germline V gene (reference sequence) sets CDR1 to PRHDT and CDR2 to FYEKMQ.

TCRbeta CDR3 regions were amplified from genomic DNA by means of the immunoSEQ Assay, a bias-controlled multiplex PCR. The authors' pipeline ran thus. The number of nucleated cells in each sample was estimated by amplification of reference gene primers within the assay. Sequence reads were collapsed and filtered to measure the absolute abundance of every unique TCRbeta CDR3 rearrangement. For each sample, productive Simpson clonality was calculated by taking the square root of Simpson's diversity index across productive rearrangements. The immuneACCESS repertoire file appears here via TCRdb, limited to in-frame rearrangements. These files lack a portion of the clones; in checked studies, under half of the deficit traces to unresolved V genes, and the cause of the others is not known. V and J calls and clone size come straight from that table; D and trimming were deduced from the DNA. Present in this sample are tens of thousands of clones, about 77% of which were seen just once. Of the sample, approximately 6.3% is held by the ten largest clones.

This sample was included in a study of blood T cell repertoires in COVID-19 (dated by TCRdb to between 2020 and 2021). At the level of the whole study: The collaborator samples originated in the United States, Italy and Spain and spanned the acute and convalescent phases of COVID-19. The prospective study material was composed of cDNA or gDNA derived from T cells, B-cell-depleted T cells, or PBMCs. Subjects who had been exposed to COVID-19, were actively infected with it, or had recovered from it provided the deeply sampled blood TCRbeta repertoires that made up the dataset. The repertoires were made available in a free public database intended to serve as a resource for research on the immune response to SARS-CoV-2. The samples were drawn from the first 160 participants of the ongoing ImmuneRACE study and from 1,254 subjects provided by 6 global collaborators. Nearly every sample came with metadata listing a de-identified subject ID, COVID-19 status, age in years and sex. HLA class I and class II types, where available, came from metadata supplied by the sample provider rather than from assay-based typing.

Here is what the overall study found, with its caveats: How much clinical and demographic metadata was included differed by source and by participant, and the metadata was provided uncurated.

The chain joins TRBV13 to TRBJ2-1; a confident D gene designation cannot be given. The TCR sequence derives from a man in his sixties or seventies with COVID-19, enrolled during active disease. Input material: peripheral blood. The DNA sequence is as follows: TGTGCCAGCAGACCACTTGGCGGTTCCAACAATGAGCAGTTCTTC. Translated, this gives CASRPLGGSNNEQFF.